One and the same sample provided the 20 T cell receptor beta chains below, sequenced in a study of regulatory T cells in long-lasting Graves disease. Sequencing libraries for TCR beta were prepared with iRepertoire HTBI primers and Arm-PCR of CDR3 regions. TCRdb re-derived calls from the multiplex PCR reads in MiXCR, one entry per CDR3 protein. There are 360,000 or so distinct CDR3 sequences in the sample; 15% to 20% occur only once, and just over 20% lies in the top ten. Noted time point: newly diagnosed GD, antithyroid drugs for less than 3 months. The TCR library was made from RNA that had been extracted from PBMCs in TRIzol. The same data also contributed to another study, on T cells in Graves' hyperthyroidism and ophthalmopathy.

Sequencing was performed on peripheral blood mononuclear cells (PBMCs), taken at new diagnosis, from a patient treated with antithyroid drugs. Source of these receptors: a woman aged 18-30 years with Graves disease.

This clonotype was seen a handful of times. The genes are TRBV9 and TRBJ2-1; D is possibly TRBD1 (5 bases). The ends were cut back, 5 bases at V and 7 bases at J, with 10 bases in the middle. Germline CDR1 and CDR2: SGDLS and YYNGEE. The CDR3 runs 12 residues. CDR3 nucleotide sequence: TGTGCCAGCAGGGGGCCGCAAAATGAGCAGTTCTTC. It encodes CASRGPQNEQFF.

The V gene is TRBV6-2 or TRBV6-3, the J gene TRBJ2-5; the match to TRBD2 covers 8 bases. The CDR3 covers 17 residues. Germline V gene lookup returns CDR1 MNHEY and CDR2 SVGEGT. J was trimmed by 4 bases and V by 0 bases; bases with no gene match: 10. CDR3 in amino acids: CASSYSNVYRGGETQYF. The CDR3 DNA follows: TGTGCCAGCAGTTACTCGAATGTTTACCGGGGGGGAGAGACCCAGTACTTC.

Many counts were recorded for this clonotype. The chain joins TRBV3-1 to TRBJ2-1; 11 nucleotides align to TRBD2. The DNA end is a closer match to TRBJ2-5, so the J assignment may be wrong. The CDR3 totals 16 residues. Germline CDR1 LGHDT, CDR2 YNNKEL (reference sequence). The chain's CDR3 is CASSQLGSGRAETQYF. The CDR3 nucleotides read TGTGCCAGCAGCCAACTAGGTAGCGGGAGGGCAGAGACCCAGTACTTC.

This chain links TRBV7-8 with TRBJ1-1; the D is unclear. The CDR3 is 15 amino acids. V was shortened by 4 bases and J by 7 bases, with 19 bases between the two germline ends. Looked up from germline, CDR1 is SGHVS and CDR2 is FQNEAQ. In nucleotides, the CDR3 is TGTGCCAGCAGCTCCCAAGTCCGAGCTATAATTGAAGCTTTCTTT. Its protein product is CASSSQVRAIIEAFF.

In this sample, this clonotype turned up many times. The rearrangement uses TRBV28 and TRBJ2-7; D is uncertain. Trimming left V 7 bases short and J 0 bases short, with 13 bases between. Germline-derived CDR1 and CDR2 are MDHEN and SYDVKM. The CDR3 sequence is 14 residues long. CDR3 bases: TGTGCCAGCACCATCCCAAATCTCTCCTACGAGCAGTACTTC. Amino acid sequence: CASTIPNLSYEQYF.

This chain links TRBV19 with TRBJ2-2; tentatively, D is TRBD1 (6 bases). CDR1 and CDR2 from the germline V gene are LNHDA and SQIVND (reference sequence). This CDR3 region has 14 residues. Trimming removed 8 bases from V and 1 base from J, with 11 bases in between. This chain's CDR3 is CASVQGQNTGELFF. The CDR3 nucleotides are TGTGCCAGTGTGCAGGGACAGAACACCGGGGAGCTGTTTTTT.

This clonotype occurred a few times. This chain uses TRBV19 with TRBJ1-2, with D hard to call. CDR3 length equals 15 residues. Germline V lookup: CDR1 LNHDA, CDR2 SQIVND (reference sequence). Trimming took 7 bases from V and 4 from J, leaving 19 bases between them. CDR3: CASTTGRRAGYGYTF. CDR3 nucleotides: TGTGCCAGTACCACCGGTCGAAGGGCGGGCTATGGCTACACCTTC.

This clonotype was counted many times. The chain joins TRBV20-1 to TRBJ2-3; 14 nucleotides align to TRBD2. The CDR3 runs to 16 residues. Germline trimming cut 3 bases from V and 1 base from J; bases unmatched to any gene: 3. Germline CDR1 reads DFQATT; CDR2 reads SNEGSKA (reference sequence). The CDR3 DNA is TGCAGTGCTAGGACTAGCGGGAGGGCCGGCACAGATACGCAGTATTTT. Residues: CSARTSGRAGTDTQYF.

This clonotype was picked up a small number of times. Being one base from a much bigger clone, this may be a read error. This chain uses TRBV2 with TRBJ2-1; D is possibly TRBD1 (6 bases). The germline gives CDR1 SNHLY, CDR2 FYNNEI. Trimming took 10 bases from V and 7 from J, leaving 20 bases between them. The CDR3 is 14 residues long. Written as DNA, the CDR3 is TGTGCCATTGACGTCAGGGGAGTGAGGAATGAGCAGTTCTTC. This translates into CAIDVRGVRNEQFF.

This sequence joins TRBV10-3 and TRBJ2-7; TRBD2 matches at 9 bases. Germline V lookup: CDR1 ENHRY, CDR2 SYGVKD. CDR3 length equals 12 residues. V lost 10 bases, J lost 7 bases, and 8 bases stayed unmatched. CDR3: CATSGGRDEQYF. The DNA of the CDR3 is TGTGCCACCTCTGGCGGGAGGGATGAGCAGTACTTC.

This clonotype was seen only a few times. The CDR3 here is CASSPTTGGHEKLFF. DNA of the CDR3: TGTGCCAGCAGTCCTACGACAGGCGGGCATGAAAAACTGTTTTTT. The chain is built from TRBV12-3 or TRBV12-4 and TRBJ1-4; maybe TRBD1 (6 bases). V gave up 5 bases and J gave up 6 bases, with 16 bases separating them. The CDR3 covers 15 residues.

Notes on this clonotype: This may stem from a read error, because a much larger clone lies one nucleotide away. The V call is TRBV5-6, the J call TRBJ2-1; D might be TRBD2 (5 bases). CDR3 size: 13 residues. V lost 4 bases, J lost 10 bases, and 15 bases lay in between. Germline V gene lookup returns CDR1 SGHDT and CDR2 YYEEEE. The CDR3 loop reads CASSVSGNYEQFF. The CDR3 region has the DNA TGTGCCAGCAGCGTCTCCGGGAACTACGAGCAGTTCTTC.

This rearrangement joins TRBV28 to TRBJ2-1, with 9 positions matching TRBD2. Looked up from germline, CDR1 is MDHEN and CDR2 is SYDVKM. CDR3 size: 17 residues. V gave up 4 bases and J gave up 7 bases; unmatched junction bases: 14. CDR3 residues: CASSSPGGGRARNEQFF. The CDR3 DNA follows: TGTGCCAGCAGTTCCCCCGGGGGCGGGAGGGCCCGGAATGAGCAGTTCTTC.

This clonotype was seen a few times. The chain couples TRBV5-4 to TRBJ2-1; TRBD2 matches at 9 bases. With 6 bases clipped from V and 6 bases from J, the junction kept 7 bases outside the gene matches. Germline V gene lookup returns CDR1 SGHNT and CDR2 YYREEE (reference sequence). The CDR3 length is 14 residues. Here the CDR3 reads CASNLAGQFNEQFF. The CDR3 nucleotides are TGTGCCAGCAACCTAGCGGGGCAATTCAATGAGCAGTTCTTC.

Ten or more counts support this clonotype. V and J are TRBV12-3 or TRBV12-4 and TRBJ2-2; D not resolved. This CDR3 region has 14 residues. Trimming shortened V by 7 bases and J by 4 bases, and 13 bases separated the two germline ends. In DNA form, the CDR3 reads TGTGCCAGCAAGGAAGGGTTACCCACCGGGGAGCTGTTTTTT. It specifies CASKEGLPTGELFF.

This clonotype was picked up a small number of times. The chain combines TRBV12-3 or TRBV12-4 with TRBJ1-5; D gene ambiguous. V dropped 6 bases and J dropped 4 bases, with 10 bases sitting between them. This CDR3 is built from 13 residues. The CDR3 loop reads CASRTGPNQPQHF. The CDR3 nucleotides are TGTGCCAGCAGGACCGGGCCAAATCAGCCCCAGCATTTT.

The J gene is TRBJ1-1, the V gene TRBV6-1; possibly TRBD1 for D (5 bases). Trimming took 5 bases from V and 2 from J, leaving 12 bases between them. This CDR3 comprises 14 residues. CDR1 MNHNS and CDR2 SASEGT come from the germline V gene. This CDR3 is CASSKMGPNTEAFF. The CDR3 bases are TGTGCCAGCAGTAAAATGGGGCCTAACACTGAAGCTTTCTTT.

This clonotype was detected many times. The genes are TRBV6-1 and TRBJ1-5; D may be TRBD1 (6 bases). Trimming shortened V by 7 bases and J by 1 base, and 11 bases separated the two germline ends. Germline V gene sequence: CDR1 MNHNS, CDR2 SASEGT. The CDR3 loop spans 14 amino acids. The CDR3 protein is CASKGGASNQPQHF. As DNA, the CDR3 is TGTGCCAGCAAAGGGGGGGCAAGCAATCAGCCCCAGCATTTT.

There are many counts of this clonotype. The chain links TRBV3-1 to TRBJ1-1; D remains ambiguous. The CDR3 covers 15 residues. The germline V gene encodes CDR1 LGHDT and CDR2 YNNKEL (reference sequence). Trimming took 0 bases from V and 4 from J, leaving 12 bases between them. DNA for the CDR3: TGTGCCAGCAGCCAAGATCTGATAGGCGGCACTGAAGCTTTCTTT. Translated: CASSQDLIGGTEAFF.

This clonotype was observed many times. This chain joins TRBV5-1 and TRBJ2-3; 8 bases match TRBD2. CDR3 length: 15 residues. The J segment lost 2 bases and the V segment lost 2 bases, leaving 4 bases of the junction unmatched. Germline-derived CDR1 and CDR2 are SGHRS and YFSETQ. In DNA, the CDR3 is TGCGCCAGCAGCTTTCAGCGGGGGACCACAGATACGCAGTATTTT. It codes for CASSFQRGTTDTQYF.